A single T cell receptor beta chain is shown here with its context. Its antigen is not identified. Germline CDR1 ENHRY, CDR2 SYGVKD. After removal of 6 bases from V and 0 bases from J, the junction contained 2 bases not matched to a gene. The CDR3 contains 14 residues. The data derive from a study of T-cell reconstitution after alpha-beta-depleted transplantation in children. General study results and limits: Surviving recipient T cells and thymic progenitors produced the high day-60 TCRbeta diversity seen in some patients. T-cell counts and diversity at one year post-transplant came mainly from newly produced T cells. Two months or so post-transplant, alpha-beta T cells reportedly derived from several hundred expanded graft clones.

As it was prepared, the TCRbeta library received unique molecular identifiers. Using its own MiXCR run on the PCR reads, TCRdb lists one record per CDR3 protein. The sample carries about 580,000 distinct CDR3 sequences, 23% recorded once. The material sequenced was PBMCs, mostly from graft donor cells, taken 360 days after TCRalphabeta/CD19-depleted stem cell transplant. The rearrangement links TRBV10-3 to TRBJ2-3; 8 bases agree with TRBD2. This sequence originates from a boy under two years old who had a stem cell transplant for acute myeloid leukemia, so the T cells may come from the graft donor. CDR3 coding DNA: TGTGCCATCAGAGGGACTAGTAGCACAGATACGCAGTATTTT. It is translated as CAIRGTSSTDTQYF.